This TCR beta chain was profiled in a study of T cell repertoires in cytomegalovirus infection. In TCRdb, the reads were re-called with MiXCR into one record per CDR3 protein. The sample yields 450,000 to 550,000 distinct CDR3 sequences, approximately 17% seen once. V was cut by 2 bases and J by 4 bases, with 13 bases left in between. CDR3 length: 16 amino acids. Germline CDR1 SGHNT, CDR2 YYREEE (reference sequence). Many counts were recorded for this clonotype. The rearrangement joins TRBV5-4 to TRBJ2-6; D not certain. The source material was CD8+ T cells from PBMCs. The TCR sequence derives from a human donor in good health (CMV status not recorded). Some clones in this sample may be carry-over from other donors' samples. Written as DNA, the CDR3 is TGTGCCAGCAGCTTCCTAGAGAGGCACGGGGCCAACGTCCTGACTTTC. Protein product: CASSFLERHGANVLTF.